One sample yielded the 20 T cell receptor beta chains listed below, sequenced in a study of cytomegalovirus exposure and HLA in healthy donors. The PCR had 60 Vbeta and 13 Jbeta primers. Some clones are missing from TCRdb's copy, which holds only in-frame ones; the method was immunoSEQ multiplex PCR. The sample lists 200,000 or so clones, roughly 77% seen once, with around 0.4% in the top ten. Specimen: PBMCs. These receptors came from a male donor in good health and CMV-seropositive.

The chain has TRBV7-2 and TRBJ1-5; D is possibly TRBD1 (6 bases). Germline V gives CDR1 SGHTA, CDR2 FQGNSA. V was cut by 5 bases and J by 5 bases, with 22 bases left in between. CDR3 size: 17 residues. In DNA, the CDR3 is TGTGCCAGCAGCCCCTCCGGGGGGGCTGGAAGGTATCAGCCCCAGCATTTT. This encodes CASSPSGGAGRYQPQHF.

The V and J genes are TRBV15 and TRBJ1-5, with D possibly being TRBD1 (5 bases). V gave up 1 base and J gave up 9 bases, with 7 bases separating them. This CDR3 is 12 amino acids long. Germline V gene lookup returns CDR1 LNHNV and CDR2 YYDKDF (reference sequence). The CDR3 nucleotides are TGTGCCACCAGCAGAGCGGGGGGGCCCCAGCATTTT. Translated: CATSRAGGPQHF.

The sample holds a few counts of this clone. This chain connects TRBV18 to TRBJ1-6; possibly TRBD1 for D (6 bases). CDR1 is KGHSH and CDR2 is LQKENI in the germline V gene. Trimming left V 6 bases short and J 5 bases short, with 17 bases between. CDR3 length equals 16 residues. Here the CDR3 DNA reads TGTGCCAGCTCCCTAGACAGTGGGGGCAATAATTCACCCCTCCACTTT. The encoded protein is CASSLDSGGNNSPLHF. Together with reference TRBV18 and TRBJ1-6, the CDR3 gives the full variable domain: NAGVMQNPRHLVRRRGQEARLRCSPMKGHSHVYWYRQLPEEGLKFMVYLQKENIIDESGMPKERFSAEFPKEGPSILRIQQVVRGDSAAYFCASSLDSGGNNSPLHFGNGTRLTVT.

The chain carries TRBV9 and TRBJ2-1; possible D gene TRBD1, 5 bases. The V gene's germline CDR1 is SGDLS and CDR2 YYNGEE. Trimming took 0 bases from V and 9 from J, leaving 13 bases between them. The CDR3 is 14 amino acids. DNA for the CDR3: TGTGCCAGCAGCGTAGAAGTGGGCCAGGGTGAGCAGTTCTTC. Protein sequence: CASSVEVGQGEQFF.

The chain carries TRBV28 and TRBJ2-2; D is possibly TRBD2 (6 bases). The CDR3 is 15 residues long. Deletions cut 2 bases from V and 6 bases from J, with 13 bases between. From germline, CDR1 is MDHEN and CDR2 SYDVKM. The CDR3 bases are TGTGCCAGCAGTTTAATTTCGCGGGACTCCGGGGAGCTGTTTTTT. This encodes CASSLISRDSGELFF.

On this clone itself: One junction end does not reproduce the germline sequence, and a read error may be involved. The chain recombines TRBV7-9 with TRBJ1-2, with TRBD1 matching 9 bases. CDR3 size: 15 residues. The germline V gene has CDR1 SEHNR and CDR2 FQNEAQ (reference sequence). CDR3 residues: CSSSLGDRVGDGYTF. In DNA form, the CDR3 reads TGTTCCAGCAGCTTAGGGGACAGGGTAGGCGATGGCTACACCTTC.

J is TRBJ2-3 and V is TRBV15; the D is unclear. Germline loops: CDR1 LNHNV, CDR2 YYDKDF (reference sequence). The CDR3 length is 15 residues. With 0 bases removed from V and 5 bases from J, the gap between germline ends came to 12 bases. The CDR3 bases are TGTGCCACCAGCAGAGATCAGGTGCAGGTAGATACGCAGTATTTT. It translates to CATSRDQVQVDTQYF.

The V gene is TRBV18, the J gene TRBJ1-5, with 8 bases identical to TRBD1. J lost 6 bases, V lost 2 bases, and 6 bases had no gene match. CDR3 length equals 15 residues. Per germline, CDR1 KGHSH and CDR2 LQKENI. For the CDR3, the DNA is TGTGCCAGCTCACCAACGGCGGACAGGGCTCAGCCCCAGCATTTT. Encoded protein: CASSPTADRAQPQHF.

The V and J genes are TRBV25-1 and TRBJ1-2; D gene ambiguous. The germline V gene has CDR1 MGHDK and CDR2 SYGVNS. The V end lost 3 bases, the J end lost 4 bases, and 15 bases lay between the germline ends. The CDR3 loop spans 15 amino acids. As DNA, the CDR3 is TGTGCCAGCAGTGACCCCCTGGGAGGGCTCTATGGCTACACCTTC. Translating it yields CASSDPLGGLYGYTF.

The chain has TRBV19 and TRBJ1-5; no definite D call. V lost 2 bases, J lost 0 bases, and 8 bases lay in between. The CDR3 covers 15 residues. The germline V gene encodes CDR1 LNHDA and CDR2 SQIVND (reference sequence). The DNA for the CDR3 is TGTGCCAGTAGTATAATGTCCTCTAGCAATCAGCCCCAGCATTTT. It is translated as CASSIMSSSNQPQHF.

This chain joins TRBV6-6 and TRBJ1-5, with D maybe TRBD1 (5 bases). The CDR3 loop spans 14 amino acids. Looked up from germline, CDR1 is MNHNY and CDR2 is SVGAGI (reference sequence). V lost 4 bases and J 6 bases, leaving 13 bases between the germline ends. CDR3 nucleotides: TGTGCCAGCAGTTCCTCTCAGGGTACTCAGCCCCAGCATTTT. As protein: CASSSSQGTQPQHF.

CDR3 loop: CASSLAGGGGNEQYF. The CDR3 coding sequence is TGTGCCAGCAGCTTAGCGGGCGGAGGCGGGAACGAGCAGTACTTC. V usage is TRBV7-9 and J usage is TRBJ2-7; D perhaps matches TRBD2 (6 bases). Germline assignment: CDR1 SEHNR and CDR2 FQNEAQ (reference sequence). CDR3 length equals 15 residues. The V and J ends lost 0 bases and 5 bases respectively, with 14 bases between them.

The chain couples TRBV7-3 to TRBJ2-2, with 11 bases lining up with TRBD2. Germline lookup yields CDR1 SGHTA and CDR2 FQGTGA. The CDR3 runs 15 residues. The junction had 5 bases not matched to a gene; V was cut back by 5 bases and J by 6 bases. The CDR3 nucleotides read TGTGCCAGCAGCGTTAGCGGGGGGGCTTCCGGGGAGCTGTTTTTT. This codes for CASSVSGGASGELFF.

V gene TRBV27 combines with J gene TRBJ2-1; 7 bases are a match to TRBD2. CDR3 length: 15 amino acids. Germline-derived CDR1 and CDR2 are MNHEY and SMNVEV (reference sequence). The trim removed 2 bases at V and 8 bases at J, leaving 9 bases unmatched. This chain's CDR3 is CASSLGLVFGDEQFF. CDR3 nucleotide sequence: TGTGCCAGCAGTTTAGGACTAGTGTTCGGGGATGAGCAGTTCTTC.

This clone was detected only a few times. The V gene is TRBV9, the J gene TRBJ2-1, with D maybe TRBD1 (5 bases). Trimming removed 0 bases at V and 7 bases at J, with 8 bases between. CDR3 size: 13 residues. In germline, CDR1 is SGDLS, CDR2 YYNGEE. For the CDR3, the DNA is TGTGCCAGCAGCGTAGCAGGGTTAAATGAGCAGTTCTTC. Translated, it gives CASSVAGLNEQFF.

J is TRBJ2-5 and V is TRBV28; TRBD1 is a possible D gene (5 bases). The CDR3 extends over 14 amino acids. Trimming cost V 8 bases and J 4 bases, with 17 bases left between them. Germline CDR1 reads MDHEN; CDR2 reads SYDVKM. CDR3 in amino acids: CASAQGSVGETQYF. The DNA for the CDR3 is TGTGCCAGCGCTCAGGGAAGTGTGGGAGAGACCCAGTACTTC.

The chain is built from TRBV2 and TRBJ2-1, with D tentatively TRBD2 (5 bases). The germline gives CDR1 SNHLY, CDR2 FYNNEI. The CDR3 loop spans 13 amino acids. V was shortened by 6 bases and J by 6 bases, with 12 bases between the two germline ends. The CDR3 protein is CASSPGLFNEQFF. The CDR3, as DNA: TGTGCCAGCAGCCCCGGACTTTTCAATGAGCAGTTCTTC. Supplemented by reference TRBV2 and TRBJ2-1, the full variable domain reads EPEVTQTPSHQVTQMGQEVILRCVPISNHLYFYWYRQILGQKVEFLVSFYNNEISEKSEIFDDQFSVERPDGSNFTLKIRSTKLEDSAMYFCASSPGLFNEQFFGPGTRLTVL.

To note about this clone: The identical CDR3 is also encoded by other nucleotide sequences in the sample. The chain links TRBV9 to TRBJ1-6; 7 bases are shared with TRBD1. CDR1 SGDLS and CDR2 YYNGEE come from the germline V gene. V shed 3 bases and J 6 bases; nucleotides not matched to a gene: 6. The CDR3 runs to 15 residues. The CDR3 sequence is CASSGRQGGNSPLHF. Here the CDR3 DNA reads TGTGCCAGCAGCGGAAGACAGGGCGGTAATTCACCCCTCCACTTT.

This clone has a single count. The CDR3 does not close with the conserved phenylalanine or tryptophan, likely indicating a read error. This rearrangement joins TRBV18 to TRBJ2-7; 8 bases fit TRBD1. This CDR3 spans 15 amino acids. CDR1 is KGHSH and CDR2 is LQKENI in the germline V gene. Unmatched junction bases numbered 9, after V lost 4 bases and J lost 4 bases. The CDR3 nucleotides read TGTGCCAGCTCACAACCGGACAGGGCGAAATACGAGCAGTACCTC. Protein product: CASSQPDRAKYEQYL.

The chain uses TRBV6-4 and TRBJ2-1; possible D gene TRBD2, 5 bases. V gave up 8 bases and J gave up 7 bases, with 12 bases separating them. Germline CDR1 reads MRHNA; CDR2 reads SNTAGT. The CDR3 sequence is 12 residues long. CDR3 amino acids: CASGSEGNEQFF. CDR3 coding DNA: TGTGCCAGCGGGAGCGAAGGGAATGAGCAGTTCTTC.